This TCR beta chain was captured by sequencing in a study of blood T cell repertoires in COVID-19. Study summary: Acute-phase and convalescent COVID-19 samples originated in the United States, Italy and Spain.

The CDR3 is 12 residues long. Germline CDR1 SQVTM, CDR2 ANQGSEA. V was clipped by 4 bases and J by 1 base, with 7 bases between them. The data were produced by immunoSEQ multiplex PCR, yet TCRdb's version contains in-frame clones alone and is incomplete. The table records 25,000 to 30,000 clones, 80% of them present only once. The genes are TRBV29-1 and TRBJ1-2; no clear D gene. The receptor's source is a woman in her seventies with acute or convalescent COVID-19. Sequenced material: peripheral blood. The CDR3 spells CSVARLNYGYTF. The CDR3 nucleotides read TGCAGCGTTGCCCGACTTAACTATGGCTACACCTTC.